This note documents a single TCR beta chain sequence. Germline-derived CDR1 and CDR2 are SGHTA and FQGNSA. The CDR3 has 18 amino acids. The V gene end was trimmed by 4 bases and the J gene end by 0 bases; junction bases not matched to a gene: 11. Sequencing was performed with immunoSEQ multiplex PCR; in TCRdb, only in-frame clones are kept and a portion is missing. This sample has over 120,000 clones; around 88% occur once, and the top ten carry about 3.2%. The source of the sample is a study of blood T cell repertoires in COVID-19. The TCR sequence derives from a man aged 55-75 years with active or convalescent COVID-19. Sequenced input: peripheral blood. This sequence joins TRBV7-2 and TRBJ1-1; 10 bases are shared with TRBD1. CDR3 sequence (DNA): TGTGCCAGCAGCTCCACATCCGGGACAGGGGCACTGAACACTGAAGCTTTCTTT. This translates into CASSSTSGTGALNTEAFF.